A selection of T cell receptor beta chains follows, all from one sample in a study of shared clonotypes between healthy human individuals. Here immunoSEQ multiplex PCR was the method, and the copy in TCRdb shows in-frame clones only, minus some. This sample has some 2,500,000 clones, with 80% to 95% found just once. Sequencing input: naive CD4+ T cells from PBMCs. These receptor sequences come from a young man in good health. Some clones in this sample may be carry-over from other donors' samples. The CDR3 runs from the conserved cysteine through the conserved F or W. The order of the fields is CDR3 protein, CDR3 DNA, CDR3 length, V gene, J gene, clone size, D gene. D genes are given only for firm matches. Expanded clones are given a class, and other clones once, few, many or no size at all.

CAISERQANQPQHF	TGTGCCATCAGTGAGAGGCAGGCTAATCAGCCCCAGCATTTT	14	TRBV10-3	TRBJ1-5	NA	NA
CATSIGLAGGGYEQYF	TGTGCCACCAGCATAGGACTAGCGGGAGGGGGATACGAGCAGTACTTC	16	TRBV15	TRBJ2-7	NA	TRBD2
CASGVTSGGTEAFF	TGCGCCAGCGGCGTAACATCAGGGGGGACTGAAGCTTTCTTT	14	TRBV5-1	TRBJ1-1	NA	TRBD1
CASRTGAFANTGELFF	TGTGCCAGTAGGACAGGGGCGTTCGCGAACACCGGGGAGCTGTTTTTT	16	TRBV2	TRBJ2-2	NA	TRBD1
CASSDSRRNEQFF	TGTGCCAGCAGTGATAGCCGCCGCAATGAGCAGTTCTTC	13	TRBV6-4	TRBJ2-1	NA	NA
CASSQSRVDQGYEQYF	TGTGCCAGCAGCCAAAGTCGGGTGGACCAGGGCTACGAGCAGTACTTC	16	TRBV14	TRBJ2-7	once	NA
CASSAYSGRTGELFF	TGTGCCAGCAGCGCCTATAGCGGGAGAACCGGGGAGCTGTTTTTT	15	TRBV11-2	TRBJ2-2	NA	TRBD2
CASSQARGSGETQYF	TGTGCCAGCAGCCAAGCGCGGGGATCGGGAGAGACCCAGTACTTC	15	TRBV14	TRBJ2-5	NA	NA
CASSFNTRRGETQYF	TGCGCCAGCTCCTTTAATACCCGGCGGGGAGAGACCCAGTACTTC	15	TRBV5-1	TRBJ2-5	NA	NA
CASSPDRASGNTIYF	TGTGCCAGCAGTCCTGACAGGGCCTCTGGAAACACCATATATTTT	15	TRBV6-4	TRBJ1-3	NA	TRBD1
CASSPTSGKEDTQYF	TGCGCCAGCAGCCCGACTAGCGGGAAGGAAGATACGCAGTATTTT	15	TRBV10-1	TRBJ2-3	once	TRBD2
CASSFGTSIYEQYF	TGCGCCAGCAGCTTCGGGACCTCCATCTATGAGCAGTACTTC	14	TRBV5-1	TRBJ2-7	NA	NA
CASSLDRGSNYGYTF	TGTGCCAGCAGCCTCGACAGGGGGTCGAACTATGGCTACACCTTC	15	TRBV7-9	TRBJ1-2	NA	TRBD1
CASSFGGRVEEKLFF	TGTGCCAGCAGTTTCGGCGGCAGGGTGGAAGAAAAACTGTTTTTT	15	TRBV28	TRBJ1-4	NA	NA
CASSAGRTQETQYF	TGTGCCAGCAGCGCTGGACGGACCCAAGAGACCCAGTACTTC	14	TRBV9	TRBJ2-5	NA	NA
CASSLPGGDEQFF	TGTGCCAGCAGCCTCCCAGGAGGGGATGAGCAGTTCTTC	13	TRBV4-2	TRBJ2-1	NA	NA
CASSYSGRGNYGYTF	TGTGCCAGCAGTTACTCGGGCAGGGGGAACTATGGCTACACCTTC	15	TRBV6-5	TRBJ1-2	NA	TRBD1
CAMETSTDTQYF	TGTGCCATGGAGACGTCCACAGATACGCAGTATTTT	12	TRBV6-1	TRBJ2-3	NA	NA
CATRLELGGELFF	TGTGCCACCAGACTAGAACTAGGCGGGGAGCTGTTTTTT	13	TRBV15	TRBJ2-2	NA	NA
CASSLSGSLRLDTQYF	TGTGCCAGCAGCTTATCGGGTAGCCTCAGGTTGGATACGCAGTATTTT	16	TRBV7-3	TRBJ2-3	NA	NA
CASTSRAPSSYNEQFF	TGTGCCAGTACCTCTCGGGCTCCTAGCTCCTACAATGAGCAGTTCTTC	16	TRBV19	TRBJ2-1	NA	NA
CASSRGQQSSYEQYF	TGTGCCAGTAGTCGGGGACAGCAAAGCTCCTACGAGCAGTACTTC	15	TRBV19	TRBJ2-7	NA	TRBD1
CASSLGQLNYGYTF	TGTGCCAGCAGCTTGGGACAGCTTAACTATGGCTACACCTTC	14	TRBV5-5	TRBJ1-2	once	NA
CASSSGGFTEAFF	TGCGCCAGCAGTTCAGGGGGCTTCACTGAAGCTTTCTTT	13	TRBV5-1	TRBJ1-1	few	TRBD1
CARSFSSVWGEQFF	TGTGCCAGAAGCTTCTCAAGTGTCTGGGGGGAGCAGTTCTTC	14	TRBV5-3	TRBJ2-1	NA	NA
CSVDRPMNTEAFF	TGCAGCGTTGACAGGCCCATGAACACTGAAGCTTTCTTT	13	TRBV29-1	TRBJ1-1	NA	NA
CASSVGSGLRGDTQYF	TGTGCCAGCAGCGTCGGTAGCGGGTTGAGGGGTGATACGCAGTATTTT	16	TRBV9	TRBJ2-3	NA	TRBD2
CASSRGEDTQYF	TGCGCCAGCAGTCGAGGGGAAGATACGCAGTATTTT	12	TRBV5-1	TRBJ2-3	NA	NA
CASSSAGGNTIYF	TGTGCCAGCAGCTCGGCAGGGGGAAACACCATATATTTT	13	TRBV7-7	TRBJ1-3	NA	NA